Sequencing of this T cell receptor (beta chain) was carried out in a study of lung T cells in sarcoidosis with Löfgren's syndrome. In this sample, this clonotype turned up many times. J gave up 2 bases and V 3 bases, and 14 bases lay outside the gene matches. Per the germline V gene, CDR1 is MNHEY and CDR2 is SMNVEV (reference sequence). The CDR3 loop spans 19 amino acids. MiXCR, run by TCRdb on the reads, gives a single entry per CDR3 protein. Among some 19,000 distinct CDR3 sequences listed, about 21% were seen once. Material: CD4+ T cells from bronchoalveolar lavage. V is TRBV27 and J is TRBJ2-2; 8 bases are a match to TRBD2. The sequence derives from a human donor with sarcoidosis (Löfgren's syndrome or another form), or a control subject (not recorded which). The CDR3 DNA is TGTGCCAGCAGTTTCTCTCTATTGGGACTAGTCCCTAACACCGGGGAGCTGTTTTTT. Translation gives CASSFSLLGLVPNTGELFF.